These 32 T cell receptor beta chains share one sample of origin, sequenced in a study of T cell repertoires in cytomegalovirus infection. TCRdb analysed the reads with MiXCR anew, one entry per CDR3 protein. This sample has some 300,000 distinct CDR3 sequences, with about a sixth found just once. Sequencing input: PBMCs. The receptors derive from a human donor in good health (CMV status not recorded). Some clones in this sample may be carry-over from other donors' samples.

This clonotype was counted many times. J is TRBJ2-1 and V is TRBV11-3; the D gene is possibly TRBD2 (6 bases). CDR3 length: 13 amino acids. Trimming pared 5 bases from V and 12 bases from J, leaving 17 bases between. Germline V gene data show CDR1 as SGHNT and CDR2 as YENEEA. CDR3 in amino acids: CASSRSAGTGQFF. The CDR3 DNA sequence: TGTGCCAGCAGCCGGTCCGCCGGGACTGGGCAGTTCTTC. Filled out from reference TRBV11-3 and TRBJ2-1, the complete variable domain reads EAGVVQSPRYKIIEKKQPVAFWCNPISGHNTLYWYLQNLGQGPELLIRYENEEAVDDSQLPKDRFSAERLKGVDSTLKIQPAELGDSAVYLCASSRSAGTGQFFGPGTRLTVL.

This clonotype was seen only a few times. The chain couples TRBV19 to TRBJ2-2, with a possible D match to TRBD2 (6 bases). Trimming stripped 4 bases from V and 7 bases from J, with 7 bases between. The germline gives CDR1 LNHDA, CDR2 SQIVND (reference sequence). The CDR3 consists of 12 residues. The CDR3 coding sequence is TGTGCCAGTAGTAGAGCGGGCGGGGAGCTGTTTTTT. Its translation: CASSRAGGELFF.

Turning to this clonotype: A junction boundary mismatches the germline segment, possibly from a read error. This chain joins TRBV20-1 and TRBJ1-5; 8 nucleotides agree with TRBD1. Germline CDR1 and CDR2: DFQATT and SNEGSKA (reference sequence). The CDR3 runs 15 residues. The CDR3 DNA reads as TGCAGTGCTAGCCGGAGGACAGGGAGCAGTCAGCCCCAGCATTTT. Protein product: CSASRRTGSSQPQHF.

In its sample, this clonotype was seen a few times. J is TRBJ2-2 and V is TRBV5-6, with D unresolved. The CDR3 sequence is 16 residues long. Germline loops: CDR1 SGHDT, CDR2 YYEEEE. V lost 4 bases to trimming and J lost 4 bases, with 17 bases between them. Written as DNA, the CDR3 is TGTGCCAGCAGCGCGATGGACCGACCTCTCACCGGGGAGCTGTTTTTT. It specifies CASSAMDRPLTGELFF.

In its sample, this clonotype was seen many times. The chain couples TRBV7-2 to TRBJ1-2, with 7 bases matching TRBD1. The CDR3 has 14 residues. Germline-derived CDR1 and CDR2 are SGHTA and FQGNSA. V lost 5 bases, J lost 8 bases, and 11 bases stayed unmatched. The CDR3 DNA follows: TGTGCCAGCAGCATCCCGGGACAGTCTCCGGGCTACACCTTC. The encoded protein is CASSIPGQSPGYTF.

This clonotype was seen a few times. V usage is TRBV12-3 or TRBV12-4 and J usage is TRBJ2-1; TRBD2 matches at 9 bases. The CDR3 consists of 14 residues. V gave up 6 bases and J gave up 4 bases; unmatched junction bases: 4. The CDR3 sequence: CASRALAGYNEQFF. The CDR3 nucleotides read TGTGCCAGCAGAGCCCTAGCGGGGTACAATGAGCAGTTCTTC.

This clonotype was detected only once. This chain connects TRBV28 to TRBJ2-3; a weak D match, TRBD1 (7 bases). Between the trimmed V and J ends, which lost 8 bases and 2 bases, there was a span of 17 bases. The germline V gene has CDR1 MDHEN and CDR2 SYDVKM. The CDR3 runs 15 residues. CDR3 residues: CASQGGPRSTDTQYF. The CDR3 DNA follows: TGTGCCAGCCAGGGGGGACCGAGGTCCACAGATACGCAGTATTTT.

The chain couples TRBV28 to TRBJ1-1; perhaps TRBD1 as D (5 bases). CDR3 length: 17 amino acids. Germline CDR1 reads MDHEN; CDR2 reads SYDVKM. V shed 5 bases and J shed 0 bases, with 19 bases lying between them. The CDR3 sequence is CASSGLRTYEMNTEAFF. The CDR3 DNA is TGTGCCAGCAGTGGCCTTAGGACATACGAGATGAACACTGAAGCTTTCTTT.

This clonotype came up a few times. The chain has TRBV5-4 and TRBJ1-5, with 7 bases lining up with TRBD1. CDR3 length: 16 residues. Trimming removed 9 bases from V and 3 bases from J; junction bases left unmatched: 15. CDR1 SGHNT and CDR2 YYREEE come from the germline V gene (reference sequence). The CDR3 coding sequence is TGTGCCAACCTCATTACAGGGGCAATAAACAATCAGCCCCAGCATTTT. This encodes CANLITGAINNQPQHF.

This clonotype was recorded many times. The gene calls are TRBV7-2 and TRBJ2-3; possibly TRBD2 for D (5 bases). Germline CDR1 reads SGHTA; CDR2 reads FQGNSA. V lost 2 bases and J lost 1, with 13 bases in between. This CDR3 spans 16 amino acids. CDR3 residues: CASSLLPGSGTDTQYF. The CDR3, as DNA: TGTGCCAGCAGCTTATTACCGGGATCGGGCACAGATACGCAGTATTTT.

This clonotype was counted ten times or more. J is TRBJ2-7 and V is TRBV11-2; 10 bases are shared with TRBD1. V was clipped by 4 bases and J by 2 bases; unmatched bases: 11. Germline V gene sequence: CDR1 SGHAT, CDR2 FQNNGV. This CDR3 region has 17 residues. The CDR3 reads CASSSPRQGARTYEQYF. CDR3 DNA: TGTGCCAGCAGCTCCCCCCGACAGGGGGCGCGCACCTACGAGCAGTACTTC.

In its sample, this clonotype was seen many times. V and J are TRBV7-2 and TRBJ2-1; D might be TRBD1 or TRBD2, each matching 5 bases. This CDR3 comprises 15 residues. Germline-derived CDR1 and CDR2 are SGHTA and FQGNSA. V was cut by 1 base and J by 4 bases, with 11 bases left in between. In DNA, the CDR3 is TGTGCCAGCAGCTTAGTGGGGGTAACGTACAATGAGCAGTTCTTC. Its protein product is CASSLVGVTYNEQFF.

This sequence joins TRBV15 and TRBJ2-2; D call uncertain. Germline V gives CDR1 LNHNV, CDR2 YYDKDF (reference sequence). V lost 1 base and J 1 base, leaving 1 base between the germline ends. The CDR3 contains 13 residues. CDR3 sequence (DNA): TGTGCCACCAGCAGAGGGAACACCGGGGAGCTGTTTTTT. Translating gives CATSRGNTGELFF.

Note on this clonotype: At one end the junction does not follow the germline gene, possibly because of a read error. This rearrangement joins TRBV28 to TRBJ2-5; TRBD2 is a possible D gene (6 bases). Germline V CDR1 and CDR2: MDHEN, SYDVKM. The length of the CDR3 is 11 residues. The CDR3 region is CASSLSGRFVF. As DNA, the CDR3 is TGTGCCAGCAGTTTAAGTGGGAGGTTCGTCTTC. Together with reference TRBV28 and TRBJ2-5, the CDR3 gives the full variable domain: DVKVTQSSRYLVKRTGEKVFLECVQDMDHENMFWYRQDPGLGLRLIYFSYDVKMKEKGDIPEGYSVSREKKERFSLILESASTNQTSMYLCASSLSGRFVFGPGTRLLVL.

This clonotype was counted at least ten times. The chain joins TRBV24-1 to TRBJ2-5; D gene unclear. The CDR3 spans 14 residues. The ends were cut back, 1 base at V and 0 bases at J, with 5 bases in the middle. Germline V gene lookup returns CDR1 KGHDR and CDR2 SFDVKD. As DNA, the CDR3 is TGTGCCACCAGTGATTTCAACAACCAAGAGACCCAGTACTTC. Encoded protein: CATSDFNNQETQYF.

The rearrangement joins TRBV20-1 to TRBJ2-3; D is ambiguous. This CDR3 has 15 residues. Germline CDR1 DFQATT, CDR2 SNEGSKA (reference sequence). With 6 bases removed from V and 6 bases from J, the gap between germline ends came to 22 bases. The CDR3 here is CSAPRALRSGDTQYF. The CDR3 DNA reads TGCAGTGCGCCACGGGCCCTGAGGTCCGGGGATACGCAGTATTTT.

A few counts support this clonotype. The chain combines TRBV20-1 with TRBJ2-7; no clear D. This CDR3 is built from 13 residues. Looked up from germline, CDR1 is DFQATT and CDR2 is SNEGSKA (reference sequence). V lost 5 bases to trimming and J lost 3 bases, with 14 bases between them. CDR3 loop: CSASGQEFYEQYF. The CDR3 nucleotides read TGCAGTGCTTCCGGTCAGGAATTCTACGAGCAGTACTTC.

Many counts were recorded for this clonotype. The CDR3 reads CASSLTRGAQPQHF. CDR3 nucleotide sequence: TGTGCCAGCAGCCTTACGCGGGGGGCTCAGCCCCAGCATTTT. V is TRBV5-5 and J is TRBJ1-5; D might be TRBD1 (6 bases). V shed 4 bases and J shed 6 bases, with 14 bases lying between them. The CDR3 contains 14 residues. The germline V gene encodes CDR1 SGHKS and CDR2 YYEKEE (reference sequence).

This clonotype was found a few times. The gene calls are TRBV28 and TRBJ2-6; D gene uncertain. Trimming cost V 6 bases and J 0 bases, with 12 bases left between them. The length of the CDR3 is 16 residues. From germline, CDR1 is MDHEN and CDR2 SYDVKM. The CDR3 nucleotides read TGTGCCAGCAGAGGTAGTCGGGTCTCTGGGGCCAACGTCCTGACTTTC. This gives the protein CASRGSRVSGANVLTF. Full variable domain (outside the CDR3, taken from reference TRBV28 and TRBJ2-6): DVKVTQSSRYLVKRTGEKVFLECVQDMDHENMFWYRQDPGLGLRLIYFSYDVKMKEKGDIPEGYSVSREKKERFSLILESASTNQTSMYLCASRGSRVSGANVLTFGAGSRLTVL.

About this clonotype: Mismatch with germline at one junction end may stem from a read error. V is TRBV7-2 and J is TRBJ2-3, with a weak D call TRBD1 (6 bases). This CDR3 is built from 15 residues. In germline, CDR1 is SGHTA, CDR2 FQGNSA. The DNA for the CDR3 is TGTGCCAGCAACCTTGGGGGCCAGAGCACAGATGCGCAGTATTTT. Translated, it gives CASNLGGQSTDAQYF.

The CDR3 sequence is CASNLGSGYTF. Here the CDR3 DNA reads TGTGCCAGCAACTTAGGGTCCGGCTACACCTTC. The chain combines TRBV28 with TRBJ1-2, with unresolved D. Germline CDR1 reads MDHEN; CDR2 reads SYDVKM. CDR3 length equals 11 residues. Trimming shortened V by 7 bases and J by 8 bases, and 11 bases separated the two germline ends.

The V call is TRBV27, the J call TRBJ1-5; D perhaps matches TRBD1 (5 bases). Germline V gives CDR1 MNHEY, CDR2 SMNVEV (reference sequence). This CDR3 comprises 15 residues. V gave up 2 bases and J gave up 3 bases, with 11 bases separating them. CDR3 sequence: CASSLTGVHNQPQHF. DNA of the CDR3: TGTGCCAGCAGTTTAACGGGGGTCCACAATCAGCCCCAGCATTTT.

The sample holds a few counts of this clonotype. This chain links TRBV11-2 with TRBJ2-3; D ambiguous. CDR1 and CDR2 (germline): SGHAT, FQNNGV. This CDR3 spans 12 amino acids. The V and J ends lost 7 bases and 6 bases respectively, with 11 bases between them. Written as DNA, the CDR3 is TGTGCCAGCACCACCAATTCGGATACGCAGTATTTT. Translation: CASTTNSDTQYF.

Ten or more counts support this clonotype. The CDR3 DNA is TGTGCCATCATGCGGACCGGGGGGACCGGGGAGCTGTTTTTT. It specifies CAIMRTGGTGELFF. This chain links TRBV28 with TRBJ2-2, with 7 bases aligning to TRBD2. The CDR3 runs to 14 residues. Germline CDR1 is MDHEN and CDR2 is SYDVKM. After removal of 10 bases from V and 5 bases from J, the junction contained 10 bases not matched to a gene. The full variable domain, rest sourced from reference TRBV28 and TRBJ2-2, is DVKVTQSSRYLVKRTGEKVFLECVQDMDHENMFWYRQDPGLGLRLIYFSYDVKMKEKGDIPEGYSVSREKKERFSLILESASTNQTSMYLCAIMRTGGTGELFFGEGSRLTVL.

This clonotype has just a few counts. The CDR3 DNA reads TGTGCCAGCCGTGGGTCGGGACGGGGAAAAACGGATACGCAGTATTTT. It yields the protein CASRGSGRGKTDTQYF. The chain links TRBV5-6 to TRBJ2-3; D assignment may be TRBD1 or TRBD2 (5 bases each). Trimming shortened V by 7 bases and J by 6 bases, and 24 bases separated the two germline ends. The CDR3 is 16 residues long. CDR1 is SGHDT and CDR2 is YYEEEE in the germline V gene.

The chain uses TRBV6-8 and TRBJ1-1; maybe TRBD1 (5 bases). This CDR3 has 14 amino acids. Germline V gene lookup returns CDR1 MNHGY and CDR2 SAAAGT. V lost 6 bases and J 1 base, leaving 12 bases between the germline ends. In DNA form, the CDR3 reads TGTGCCAGCAGCCAATTGAGGGGGAACACTGAAGCTTTCTTT. Encoded protein: CASSQLRGNTEAFF.

The chain recombines TRBV4-1 with TRBJ1-5; D is perhaps TRBD1 (6 bases). V gave up 3 bases and J gave up 5 bases, with 11 bases separating them. The CDR3 contains 14 residues. Germline CDR1 MGHRA, CDR2 YSYEKL. In nucleotides, the CDR3 is TGCGCCAGCAGCCAGGGACAAGGAGATCAGCCCCAGCATTTT. Protein sequence: CASSQGQGDQPQHF.

This clonotype was seen more than once but under ten times. V gene TRBV11-2 combines with J gene TRBJ2-3, with D maybe TRBD2 (6 bases). Trimming removed 1 base at V and 4 bases at J, with 9 bases between. Germline lookup yields CDR1 SGHAT and CDR2 FQNNGV. The CDR3 is 14 residues long. The CDR3 sequence: CASSLGVAADTQYF. The CDR3 coding sequence is TGTGCCAGCAGCTTAGGGGTAGCGGCAGATACGCAGTATTTT.

The rearrangement links TRBV10-3 to TRBJ2-1; 10 positions match TRBD1. After removal of 6 bases from V and 7 bases from J, the junction contained 3 bases not matched to a gene. The V gene's germline CDR1 is ENHRY and CDR2 SYGVKD. CDR3 size: 13 residues. The CDR3 DNA is TGTGCCATCAGCCGGGACAGGGGTAATGAGCAGTTCTTC. Its translation is CAISRDRGNEQFF.

This clonotype was counted a few times. The chain joins TRBV6-6 to TRBJ1-5, with 7 bases that match TRBD1. Germline V CDR1 and CDR2: MNHNY, SVGAGI (reference sequence). V was pared by 7 bases and J by 4 bases, with 4 bases of the junction left unmatched. The CDR3 is 13 amino acids. The CDR3 coding sequence is TGTGCCAGCAACGGACAGGCTAATCAGCCCCAGCATTTT. Translating gives CASNGQANQPQHF.

This clonotype was counted at least ten times. V and J are TRBV7-2 and TRBJ2-7; D remains unclear. Trimming left V 0 bases short and J 3 bases short, with 6 bases between. The CDR3 is 13 amino acids. CDR1 SGHTA and CDR2 FQGNSA come from the germline V gene. CDR3: CASSLAFNYEQYF. DNA of the CDR3: TGTGCCAGCAGCTTAGCGTTTAACTACGAGCAGTACTTC. Combining the CDR3 with reference TRBV7-2 and TRBJ2-7 gives the whole variable domain GAGVSQSPSNKVTEKGKDVELRCDPISGHTALYWYRQSLGQGLEFLIYFQGNSAPDKSGLPSDRFSAERTGGSVSTLTIQRTQQEDSAVYLCASSLAFNYEQYFGPGTRLTVT.

The gene calls are TRBV29-1 and TRBJ2-7, with 9 nucleotides matching TRBD1. The CDR3 consists of 12 residues. Germline CDR1 reads SQVTM; CDR2 reads ANQGSEA. With V trimmed by 7 bases and J by 7 bases, 8 bases remained unmatched. CDR3 region: CSGMGQGLEQYF. The CDR3 nucleotides are TGCAGCGGGATGGGACAGGGTCTTGAGCAGTACTTC.